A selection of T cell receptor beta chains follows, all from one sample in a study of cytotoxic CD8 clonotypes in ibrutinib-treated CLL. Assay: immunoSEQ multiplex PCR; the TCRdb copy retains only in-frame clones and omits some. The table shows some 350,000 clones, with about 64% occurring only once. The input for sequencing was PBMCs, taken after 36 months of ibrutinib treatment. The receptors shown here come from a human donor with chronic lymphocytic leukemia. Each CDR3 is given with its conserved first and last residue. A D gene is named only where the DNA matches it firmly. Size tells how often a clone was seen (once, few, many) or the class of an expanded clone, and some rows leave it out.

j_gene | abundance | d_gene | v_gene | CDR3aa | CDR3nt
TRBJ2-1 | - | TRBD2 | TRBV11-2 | CASSLVPPGLVGYNEQFF | TGTGCCAGCAGCTTAGTTCCCCCGGGACTAGTAGGTTACAATGAGCAGTTCTTC
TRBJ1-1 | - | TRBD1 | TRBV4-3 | CASSQPGQGGTEAFF | TGCGCCAGCAGCCAACCCGGACAGGGAGGCACTGAAGCTTTCTTT
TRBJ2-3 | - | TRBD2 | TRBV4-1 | CASSQASGGAGNTQYF | TGCGCCAGCAGCCAAGCAAGCGGGGGGGCTGGAAATACGCAGTATTTT
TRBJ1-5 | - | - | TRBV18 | CASSPPSSGGVLQHF | TGTGCCAGCTCACCACCGTCGTCGGGGGGAGTGCTCCAGCATTTT
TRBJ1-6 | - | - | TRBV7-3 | CASSLIGLGSPLHF | TGTGCCAGCAGCTTAATAGGGCTGGGCTCACCCCTCCACTTT
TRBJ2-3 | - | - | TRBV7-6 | CASSQRTLPDTDTQYF | TGTGCCAGCAGCCAAAGGACTCTCCCTGACACAGATACGCAGTATTTT
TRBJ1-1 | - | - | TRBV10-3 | CAISESPVVNTEAFF | TGTGCCATCAGTGAGTCCCCAGTGGTAAACACTGAAGCTTTCTTT
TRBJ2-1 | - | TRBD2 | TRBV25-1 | CASSLAGERNEQFF | TGTGCCAGCAGTCTAGCGGGAGAGCGCAATGAGCAGTTCTTC
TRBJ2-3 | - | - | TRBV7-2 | CASSLVGLRSTDTQYF | TGTGCCAGCAGCTTAGTCGGTCTTCGAAGCACAGATACGCAGTATTTT
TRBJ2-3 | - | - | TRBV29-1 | CSVWRGFTDTQYF | TGCAGCGTGTGGAGGGGTTTCACAGATACGCAGTATTTT
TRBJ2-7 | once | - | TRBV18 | CASSPEPTTSYEQYF | TGTGCCAGCTCACCAGAGCCCACGACCTCCTACGAGCAGTACTTC
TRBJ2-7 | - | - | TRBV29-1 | CSVEELTTSTYEQYF | TGCAGCGTTGAAGAATTGACAACAAGCACCTACGAGCAGTACTTC
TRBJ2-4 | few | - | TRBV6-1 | CASSENPRRTAKNIQYF | TGTGCCAGCAGTGAGAATCCCCGCCGGACAGCCAAAAACATTCAGTACTTC
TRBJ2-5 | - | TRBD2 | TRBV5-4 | CASSSLLAGAYQETQYF | TGTGCCAGCAGCTCCCTTCTAGCGGGAGCGTACCAAGAGACCCAGTACTTC
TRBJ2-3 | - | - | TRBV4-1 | CASSQGTVITDTQYF | TGCGCCAGCAGCCAAGGGACAGTAATCACAGATACGCAGTATTTT
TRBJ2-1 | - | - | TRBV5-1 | CASSLGTPSYNEQFF | TGCGCCAGCAGCTTGGGGACACCCTCCTACAATGAGCAGTTCTTC
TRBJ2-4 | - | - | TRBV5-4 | CASSLDGINIQYF | TGTGCCAGCAGCTTGGACGGTATAAACATTCAGTACTTC
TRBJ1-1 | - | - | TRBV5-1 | CASSLGYGTEAFF | TGCGCCAGCAGCTTGGGTTATGGGACTGAAGCTTTCTTT
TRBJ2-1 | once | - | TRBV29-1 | CSVEERSPDEQFF | TGCAGCGTTGAGGAGCGGTCACCGGACGAGCAGTTCTTC
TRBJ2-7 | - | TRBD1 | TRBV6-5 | CASSWGLTGAHEQYF | TGTGCCAGCAGTTGGGGACTGACAGGGGCACACGAGCAGTACTTC
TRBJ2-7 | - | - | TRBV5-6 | CASSLSRSGYGAYEQYF | TGTGCCAGCAGCCTTTCACGCTCGGGGTATGGGGCTTACGAGCAGTACTTC
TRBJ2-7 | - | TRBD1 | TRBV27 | CATRQGPYEQYF | TGTGCCACCAGACAGGGTCCCTACGAGCAGTACTTC
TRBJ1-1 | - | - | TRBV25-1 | CASSEPRARNTEAFF | TGTGCCAGCAGTGAACCCAGGGCGCGGAACACTGAAGCTTTCTTT
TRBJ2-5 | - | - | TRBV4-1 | CASSPVEARGLETQYF | TGCGCCAGCAGCCCGGTGGAGGCCCGCGGGTTAGAGACCCAGTACTTC
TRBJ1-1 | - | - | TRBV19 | CASRAWGNTEAFF | TGTGCCAGTAGGGCTTGGGGGAACACTGAAGCTTTCTTT
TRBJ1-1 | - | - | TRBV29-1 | CSVEETGRDRHTEAFF | TGCAGCGTTGAAGAGACTGGAAGGGACCGACACACTGAAGCTTTCTTT
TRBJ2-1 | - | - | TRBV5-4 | CASSFRDLGFNEQFF | TGTGCCAGCAGTTTCCGGGACCTAGGATTCAATGAGCAGTTCTTC
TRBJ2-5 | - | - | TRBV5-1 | CASSLRRVGETQYF | TGCGCCAGCAGCTTGCGGCGTGTCGGGGAGACCCAGTACTTC
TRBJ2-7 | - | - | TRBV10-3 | CGAGVGYEQYF | TGTGGAGCAGGGGTAGGTTACGAGCAGTACTTC
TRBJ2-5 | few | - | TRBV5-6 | CASSPRQETQYF | TGTGCCAGCAGCCCCAGACAAGAGACCCAGTACTTC
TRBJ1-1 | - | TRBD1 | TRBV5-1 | CASSLGQGGLNTEAFF | TGCGCCAGCAGCCTTGGACAGGGAGGGCTGAACACTGAAGCTTTCTTT
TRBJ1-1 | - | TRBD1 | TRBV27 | CASSYSDRVWAEAFF | TGTGCCAGCAGTTACTCGGACAGGGTGTGGGCTGAAGCTTTCTTT
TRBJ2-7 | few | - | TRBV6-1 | CASSEWRQPYEQYF | TGTGCCAGCAGTGAATGGAGGCAGCCCTACGAGCAGTACTTC
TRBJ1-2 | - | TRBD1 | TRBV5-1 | CASSLTGGPNGYTF | TGCGCCAGCAGCTTAACAGGGGGCCCCAATGGCTACACCTTC
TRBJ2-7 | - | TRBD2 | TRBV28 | CASSQPGLAGVYYEQYF | TGTGCCAGCAGTCAACCGGGACTAGCGGGTGTTTACTACGAGCAGTACTTC
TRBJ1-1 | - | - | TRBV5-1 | CASRLGGKSTMNGAFF | TGCGCCAGCAGGTTGGGGGGAAAGTCAACTATGAATGGAGCTTTCTTT
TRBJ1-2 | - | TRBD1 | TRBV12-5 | CASGLGERTGDEGYTF | TGTGCTAGTGGTTTGGGCGAGAGGACAGGGGATGAAGGCTACACCTTC
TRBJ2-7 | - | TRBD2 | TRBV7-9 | CASRPTSGDSYEQYF | TGTGCCAGCAGGCCAACTAGCGGAGATTCCTACGAGCAGTACTTC
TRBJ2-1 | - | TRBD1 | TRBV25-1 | CASSRQGVNFNNEQFF | TGTGCCAGCAGTCGTCAGGGGGTGAACTTTAACAATGAGCAGTTCTTC
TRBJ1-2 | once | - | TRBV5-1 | CASSLRPSTPPNYGYTF | TGCGCCAGCAGCTTGAGGCCCAGTACCCCACCTAACTATGGCTACACCTTC
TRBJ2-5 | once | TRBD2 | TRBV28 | CASGLAHQETQYF | TGTGCCAGCGGACTAGCGCACCAAGAGACCCAGTACTTC
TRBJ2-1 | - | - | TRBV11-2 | CASSFRAASHNEQFF | TGTGCCAGCAGCTTTCGGGCCGCGTCTCACAATGAGCAGTTCTTC
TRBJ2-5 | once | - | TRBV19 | CASTKEPGWQETQYF | TGTGCCAGTACTAAAGAGCCCGGGTGGCAAGAGACCCAGTACTTC
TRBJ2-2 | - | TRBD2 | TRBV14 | CASSQVSGRNTGELFF | TGTGCCAGCAGCCAAGTTAGCGGGCGGAACACCGGGGAGCTGTTTTTT
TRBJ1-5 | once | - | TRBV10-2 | CASKTNSNQPQHF | TGCGCCAGCAAGACAAATAGCAATCAGCCCCAGCATTTT
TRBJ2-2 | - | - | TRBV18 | CASSPPNRNTGELFF | TGTGCCAGCTCACCACCGAACAGAAACACCGGGGAGCTGTTTTTT
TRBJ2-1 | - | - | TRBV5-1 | CASSPEPQVNEQFF | TGCGCCAGCAGCCCCGAGCCCCAGGTCAATGAGCAGTTCTTC
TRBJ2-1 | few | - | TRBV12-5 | CASGLAGLPHNEQFF | TGTGCTAGTGGTTTGGCAGGACTACCACACAATGAGCAGTTCTTC
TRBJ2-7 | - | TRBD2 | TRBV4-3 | CASGPGLAGGPYEQYF | TGCGCCAGCGGACCGGGACTAGCGGGAGGGCCGTACGAGCAGTACTTC
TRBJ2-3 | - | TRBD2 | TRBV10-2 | CASMLAGGLCGDTQYF | TGCGCCAGCATGCTAGCGGGAGGGTTATGTGGAGATACGCAGTATTTT
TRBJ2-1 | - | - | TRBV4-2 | CASGGAGVEQFF | TGTGCCAGCGGGGGGGCCGGGGTTGAGCAGTTCTTC
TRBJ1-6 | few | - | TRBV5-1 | CASSLIGRGDSPLHF | TGCGCCAGCAGCTTGATAGGCAGGGGAGATTCACCCCTCCACTTT
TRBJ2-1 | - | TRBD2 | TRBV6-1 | CASSRLAVSYNEQFF | TGTGCCAGCAGTCGACTAGCGGTATCCTACAATGAGCAGTTCTTC
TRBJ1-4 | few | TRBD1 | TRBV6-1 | CASSEAPGQGNEKLFF | TGTGCCAGCAGTGAAGCGCCGGGACAGGGGAATGAAAAACTGTTTTTT
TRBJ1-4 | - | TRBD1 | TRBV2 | CAVLTGGQQNEKLFF | TGTGCCGTCCTGACAGGGGGGCAACAGAATGAAAAACTGTTTTTT
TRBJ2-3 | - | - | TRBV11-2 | CASSLASIDTQYF | TGTGCCAGCAGCTTAGCGTCGATAGATACGCAGTATTTT
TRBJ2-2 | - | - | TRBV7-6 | CASSFLGGQLTGELFF | TGTGCCAGCAGCTTTCTAGGTGGGCAGCTTACCGGGGAGCTGTTTTTT
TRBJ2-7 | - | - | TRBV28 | CVSSKGGAYEQYF | TGTGTCTCCTCCAAGGGGGGGGCCTACGAGCAGTACTTC
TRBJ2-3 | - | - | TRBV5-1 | CASSSWEDTQYF | TGCGCCAGCAGCAGCTGGGAGGATACGCAGTATTTT